In this sample, the clone carrying this T cell receptor beta chain turned up once. What it binds is unknown. The CDR3 consists of 12 residues. V was shortened by 4 bases and J by 6 bases, with 8 bases between the two germline ends. Germline-derived CDR1 and CDR2 are MNHEY and SVGAGI. The data are from a study of T cell responses to AZD1222 COVID-19 vaccine. Overall study context: Whether given at about 4 or about 12 weeks, second doses were pooled.

Overall study findings and caveats: Donors were largely white British and mainly female; clonal diversity was possibly underestimated. Vaccine-associated CD4 TCRs ranged over spike, dominating at 160-218 and 743-854. Sampled repertoires all dated from after the peak T cell response.

Profiling relied on immunoSEQ multiplex PCR, and the TCRdb table lists in-frame clones only, not all of them. The table includes about 45,000 clones, roughly 75% detected once. This receptor was obtained from an adult in good health. The chain joins TRBV6-5 to TRBJ2-3; D not certain. Sequencing was performed on peripheral blood, taken on day 0 of AZD1222 vaccination. CDR3 amino acids: CASSSPQDTQYF. The CDR3 bases are TGTGCCAGCAGTTCACCCCAGGATACGCAGTATTTT.